This T cell receptor (beta chain) was observed in a study of T cell responses to AZD1222 COVID-19 vaccine. Findings and limits, study-wide: The donor group comprised mostly white British people and more females; the analysis possibly underestimated clonal diversity.

The assay was immunoSEQ multiplex PCR, and TCRdb's table has in-frame clones only and misses some. The sample contains 130,000 or so clones, approximately 93% of which appear only once. With V trimmed by 4 bases and J by 5 bases, 9 bases remained unmatched. This CDR3 is 15 amino acids long. Germline V gene data show CDR1 as SGHRS and CDR2 as YFSETQ. To note about this clone: Its antigen is still unknown.

This TCR was recovered from an adult in good health. The chain employs TRBV5-1 and TRBJ2-5; TRBD1 matches at 9 bases. The source was peripheral blood, collected on day 0 of AZD1222 vaccination. The CDR3 loop reads CASSRTDRGGETQYF. For the CDR3, the DNA is TGCGCCAGCAGCCGAACGGACAGGGGTGGGGAGACCCAGTACTTC. Drawing the rest from reference TRBV5-1 and TRBJ2-5, the complete variable domain is KAGVTQTPRYLIKTRGQQVTLSCSPISGHRSVSWYQQTPGQGLQFLFEYFSETQRNKGNFPGRFSGRQFSNSRSEMNVSTLELGDSALYLCASSRTDRGGETQYFGPGTRLLVL.